These 22 T cell receptor beta chains were sequenced from one sample in a study of STAT5B mutations in CD4+ large granular lymphocyte leukemia. The assay was immunoSEQ multiplex PCR, and TCRdb's table has in-frame clones only and misses some. The sample yields tens of thousands of clones, about two thirds seen once. The sequencing input was CD4+ T cells from blood buffy coats. The receptors were sampled from a human donor in good health.

Comment on this clone: Other DNA sequences from this sample encode an identical CDR3 as well. The chain joins TRBV29-1 to TRBJ2-2; 12 positions match TRBD1. Germline-derived CDR1 and CDR2 are SQVTM and ANQGSEA. CDR3 length: 16 amino acids. V lost 4 bases, J lost 7 bases, and 10 bases stayed unmatched. CDR3 bases: TGCAGCGTTGGCCGGGACAGGGGGCTGTTGAGCGGGGAGCTGTTTTTT. Its protein product is CSVGRDRGLLSGELFF.

The chain couples TRBV5-6 to TRBJ1-1; TRBD1 agrees at 8 bases. The CDR3 runs to 14 residues. Germline assignment: CDR1 SGHDT and CDR2 YYEEEE. V was pared by 3 bases and J by 5 bases, with 6 bases of the junction left unmatched. This CDR3 reads CASSSRGLGTEAFF. CDR3 coding DNA: TGTGCCAGCAGCTCCAGGGGGCTGGGGACTGAAGCTTTCTTT.

The chain has TRBV13 and TRBJ1-4; 10 bases align to TRBD1. CDR3 length: 15 amino acids. V dropped 4 bases and J dropped 8; count of bases not matched to a gene: 7. Germline V lookup: CDR1 PRHDT, CDR2 FYEKMQ (reference sequence). CDR3 residues: CASSWRQGAREKLFF. The CDR3 DNA follows: TGTGCCAGCAGCTGGCGACAGGGGGCGAGAGAAAAACTGTTTTTT.

This chain uses TRBV5-1 with TRBJ1-2; the match to TRBD1 covers 8 bases. The CDR3 has 14 residues. The junction had 8 bases not matched to a gene; V was cut back by 4 bases and J by 6 bases. Germline V gene lookup returns CDR1 SGHRS and CDR2 YFSETQ. For the CDR3, the DNA is TGCGCCAGCAGCCCGGGACAGGAACGCGATGGCTACACCTTC. Protein sequence: CASSPGQERDGYTF.

The rearrangement links TRBV27 to TRBJ1-1; 12 nucleotides align to TRBD1. V lost 5 bases, J lost 3 bases, and 7 bases stayed unmatched. Looked up from germline, CDR1 is MNHEY and CDR2 is SMNVEV (reference sequence). The CDR3 has 16 amino acids. The CDR3 DNA sequence: TGTGCCAGCAGTACGCCCGGGACAGGGGGCCACACTGAAGCTTTCTTT. Translation: CASSTPGTGGHTEAFF.

V is TRBV10-2 and J is TRBJ2-7; D unclear. The CDR3 has 15 residues. CDR1 WSHSY and CDR2 SAAADI come from the germline V gene. The V and J ends lost 7 bases and 2 bases respectively, with 18 bases between them. The CDR3 loop is CASISRVGNPYEQYF. The CDR3 region has the DNA TGCGCCAGCATTTCTCGCGTGGGAAATCCCTACGAGCAGTACTTC.

V gene TRBV7-2 combines with J gene TRBJ2-5; D is unclear. Germline CDR1 reads SGHTA; CDR2 reads FQGNSA. Trimming shortened V by 3 bases and J by 4 bases, and 6 bases separated the two germline ends. This CDR3 has 12 amino acids. Here the CDR3 reads CASSFLVETQYF. The CDR3 region has the DNA TGTGCCAGCAGCTTCTTGGTAGAGACCCAGTACTTC.

This chain links TRBV6-4 with TRBJ2-3; tentative D call: TRBD1 (6 bases). This CDR3 region has 14 residues. Germline CDR1 is MRHNA and CDR2 is SNTAGT. Trimming cost V 7 bases and J 0 bases, with 11 bases left between them. The chain's CDR3 is CASIRDKSTDTQYF. In DNA, the CDR3 is TGTGCCAGCATTCGGGACAAAAGCACAGATACGCAGTATTTT.

V usage is TRBV5-1 and J usage is TRBJ2-7, with TRBD2 matching 10 bases. This CDR3 contains 15 residues. With 2 bases clipped from V and 0 bases from J, the junction kept 2 bases outside the gene matches. Germline CDR1 is SGHRS and CDR2 is YFSETQ. CDR3 residues: CASSLLAGSSYEQYF. The DNA for the CDR3 is TGCGCCAGCAGCTTACTAGCGGGGAGCTCCTACGAGCAGTACTTC.

This clone was seen a single time. The J gene is TRBJ2-2, the V gene TRBV7-3; tentatively, D is TRBD1 (6 bases). The CDR3 length is 15 residues. V gave up 2 bases and J gave up 4 bases, with 11 bases separating them. CDR1 is SGHTA, CDR2 FQGTGA, per germline. Written as DNA, the CDR3 is TGTGCCAGCAGCTTAGGCAGGGGCGGCACCGGGGAGCTGTTTTTT. Amino acid sequence: CASSLGRGGTGELFF.

This clone was counted a few times. The V gene is TRBV28, the J gene TRBJ1-5; the D gene is possibly TRBD1 (6 bases). This CDR3 has 16 residues. V was trimmed by 1 base and J by 5 bases, leaving 15 bases between them. The germline V gene has CDR1 MDHEN and CDR2 SYDVKM. The CDR3 DNA reads TGTGCCAGCAGTTTATATGGCAGGGGCGAATATCAGCCCCAGCATTTT. Amino acid sequence: CASSLYGRGEYQPQHF.

Worth noting for this clone: The junction shows a germline mismatch at one end, possibly a read error. This rearrangement joins TRBV7-9 to TRBJ1-2, with D possibly matching TRBD1 (6 bases). This CDR3 contains 15 residues. Germline V gives CDR1 SEHNR, CDR2 FQNEAQ (reference sequence). The CDR3 DNA is TGTGCCAGCAGCGCAGAATCGACAGGCGGCTATAGCTACACCTTC. It is translated as CASSAESTGGYSYTF.

In its sample, this clone was seen a few times. The CDR3 bases are TGTGCCAGTAGTAGGGCGACAACTAATGAAAAACTGTTTTTT. It is translated as CASSRATTNEKLFF. This chain joins TRBV19 and TRBJ1-4; no reliable D call. CDR3 length: 14 amino acids. Trimming pared 4 bases from V and 0 bases from J, leaving 6 bases between. Germline lookup yields CDR1 LNHDA and CDR2 SQIVND (reference sequence).

V usage is TRBV6-5 and J usage is TRBJ1-1; possible D gene TRBD1, 6 bases. CDR1 and CDR2 from the germline V gene are MNHEY and SVGAGI. This CDR3 is built from 14 residues. V was shortened by 3 bases and J by 2 bases, with 10 bases between the two germline ends. The CDR3 sequence: CASSYYRDNTEAFF. CDR3 DNA sequence: TGTGCCAGCAGTTATTACAGGGACAACACTGAAGCTTTCTTT.

V is TRBV7-2 and J is TRBJ2-1, with 9 bases that match TRBD1. The CDR3 spans 16 residues. The germline gives CDR1 SGHTA, CDR2 FQGNSA. Unmatched junction bases numbered 6, after V lost 5 bases and J lost 1 base. CDR3 sequence reads: CASSRTGQGSYNEQFF. The CDR3 DNA sequence: TGTGCCAGCAGCCGCACTGGACAGGGGTCCTACAATGAGCAGTTCTTC.

This sequence joins TRBV7-3 and TRBJ1-2; D call uncertain. CDR3 size: 13 residues. V was pared by 5 bases and J by 7 bases, with 14 bases between. Germline V gives CDR1 SGHTA, CDR2 FQGTGA. The CDR3: CASSPQPTAGYTF. The CDR3 DNA sequence: TGTGCCAGCAGCCCTCAGCCGACCGCTGGCTACACCTTC. The whole variable domain, remainder taken from reference TRBV7-3 and TRBJ1-2, is GAGVSQTPSNKVTEKGKYVELRCDPISGHTALYWYRQSLGQGPEFLIYFQGTGAADDSGLPNDRFFAVRPEGSVSTLKIQRTERGDSAVYLCASSPQPTAGYTFGSGTRLTVV.

This clone appeared a single time. V gene TRBV5-4 combines with J gene TRBJ1-1; D possibly corresponds to TRBD1 (6 bases). CDR1 is SGHNT and CDR2 is YYREEE in the germline V gene (reference sequence). The CDR3 is made up of 16 amino acids. Trimming removed 1 base from V and 1 base from J, with 14 bases in between. As DNA, the CDR3 is TGTGCCAGCAGCTTGAGGGCAGGGGTACCGAACACTGAAGCTTTCTTT. The encoded protein is CASSLRAGVPNTEAFF.

Only a few counts were recorded for this clone. The chain uses TRBV9 and TRBJ2-3; no definite D call. This CDR3 has 14 residues. V was pared by 6 bases and J by 0 bases, with 11 bases between. Germline V CDR1 and CDR2: SGDLS, YYNGEE. The DNA of the CDR3 is TGTGCCAGCACTCTGGGTCATAGCACAGATACGCAGTATTTT. Its protein is CASTLGHSTDTQYF.

This chain links TRBV6-1 with TRBJ2-7; D remains ambiguous. This CDR3 is built from 14 residues. Trimming removed 4 bases from V and 3 bases from J, with 13 bases in between. Germline CDR1 MNHNS, CDR2 SASEGT. In nucleotides, the CDR3 is TGTGCCAGCAGTGTCCAGATTCGCTACTACGAGCAGTACTTC. It specifies CASSVQIRYYEQYF.

The table lists this clone with a few counts. V and J are TRBV9 and TRBJ1-1, with TRBD1 as a possible D gene (5 bases). Germline CDR1 and CDR2: SGDLS and YYNGEE. The length of the CDR3 is 15 residues. Trimming shortened V by 4 bases and J by 1 base, and 14 bases separated the two germline ends. Here the CDR3 reads CASSPWGVTNTEAFF. The CDR3 coding sequence is TGTGCCAGCAGCCCATGGGGGGTTACGAACACTGAAGCTTTCTTT.

This clone came up a few times. This chain connects TRBV2 to TRBJ1-1; D is possibly TRBD1 (5 bases). The germline V gene has CDR1 SNHLY and CDR2 FYNNEI. V was shortened by 3 bases and J by 4 bases, with 6 bases between the two germline ends. CDR3 length: 12 amino acids. CDR3 region: CASSEGRTEAFF. The DNA of the CDR3 is TGTGCCAGCAGTGAGGGGCGCACTGAAGCTTTCTTT.

The chain carries TRBV6-1 and TRBJ2-7; D not certain. CDR1 is MNHNS, CDR2 SASEGT, per germline. V was cut by 4 bases and J by 11 bases, with 12 bases left in between. The CDR3 is 11 amino acids. In nucleotides, the CDR3 is TGTGCCAGCAGTGGAGGAACAGTAAAGTACTTC. Amino acid sequence: CASSGGTVKYF.